This TCR beta chain was recorded in a study of blood T cells in healthy people across ages. V shed 5 bases and J 3 bases; nucleotides not matched to a gene: 13. Germline V gives CDR1 SGHTA, CDR2 FQGNSA. The CDR3 has 19 amino acids. The second PCR ran roughly 6 to 11 cycles with a sample-barcoded 5' primer and J-beta primers. Per sample, CDR3-containing paired-end reads numbered at least 2.5 million. A single record per CDR3 protein comes from TCRdb applying MiXCR to the 5' RACE reads. The sample lists more than 1,000,000 distinct CDR3 sequences, 20% to 25% occurring once. The same specimen was also included in a second study, on T cells of mothers and their children.

The rearrangement uses TRBV7-2 and TRBJ2-5, with 15 positions matching TRBD2. This clonotype was obtained from a girl aged 2 to 9 in good health. Sequences were obtained from blood. The DNA of the CDR3 is TGTGCCAGCAGCCGCAGGGGACTAGCGGGAGGACGGTGGGAAGAGACCCAGTACTTC. Its translation: CASSRRGLAGGRWEETQYF.